The 13 T cell receptor beta chains below come from one sample, sequenced in a study of beta chain features in type 1 diabetes. Every bit of the isolated RNA underwent reverse transcription, so sequencing read expressed TCRB transcripts. TCRdb's table, derived via immunoSEQ multiplex PCR, lists solely in-frame clones and lacks some. The data contain 850,000 to 900,000 clones, 17% of them seen just once; the ten biggest clones take up 0.023%. The sample comprised naive CD4+ T cells from blood. The receptors come from a woman aged 18 to 35 in good health.

Only a few counts were recorded for this clone. The chain recombines TRBV5-4 with TRBJ2-3; 9 positions match TRBD2. Germline V gene sequence: CDR1 SGHNT, CDR2 YYREEE (reference sequence). The junction had 4 bases not matched to a gene; V was cut back by 0 bases and J by 2 bases. This CDR3 has 16 amino acids. The CDR3 region is CASSLAQREVTDTQYF. CDR3 nucleotide sequence: TGTGCCAGCAGCTTGGCCCAGCGGGAGGTCACAGATACGCAGTATTTT.

This clone was counted only a few times. The chain links TRBV14 to TRBJ2-2; D is ambiguous. Germline assignment: CDR1 SGHDN and CDR2 FVKESK. This CDR3 contains 15 residues. The ends were cut back, 3 bases at V and 4 bases at J, with 12 bases in the middle. The CDR3 here is CASSHNSRATGELFF. The CDR3, as DNA: TGTGCCAGCAGCCACAATTCTAGAGCCACCGGGGAGCTGTTTTTT.

This clone has just a few counts. The J gene is TRBJ2-5, the V gene TRBV7-6, with D possibly matching TRBD2 (6 bases). Germline V CDR1 and CDR2: SGHVS, FNYEAQ. Trimming took 5 bases from V and 5 from J, leaving 24 bases between them. The CDR3 has 17 residues. CDR3 sequence (DNA): TGTGCCAGCAGCGGCCGCTGGAGAGGGCCCGCGGGGGAGACCCAGTACTTC. This gives the protein CASSGRWRGPAGETQYF. The variable domain in full, completed from reference TRBV7-6 and TRBJ2-5, reads GAGVSQSPRYKVTKRGQDVALRCDPISGHVSLYWYRQALGQGPEFLTYFNYEAQQDKSGLPNDRFSAERPEGSISTLTIQRTEQRDSAMYRCASSGRWRGPAGETQYFGPGTRLLVL.

The CDR3 sequence is CASSPGTSGRSYNEQFF. The CDR3 DNA follows: TGTGCCAGCAGCCCAGGGACTAGCGGGAGGTCCTACAATGAGCAGTTCTTC. This chain uses TRBV11-3 with TRBJ2-1; 15 positions match TRBD2. V lost 5 bases to trimming and J lost 1 base; unmatched junction nucleotides: 3. The CDR3 loop spans 17 amino acids. Germline CDR1 reads SGHNT; CDR2 reads YENEEA.

The chain uses TRBV7-3 and TRBJ2-5; 13 bases fit TRBD2. The V gene's germline CDR1 is SGHTA and CDR2 FQGTGA. V gave up 5 bases and J gave up 6 bases; unmatched junction bases: 12. This CDR3 is built from 17 residues. The CDR3 protein is CASSPRTGTSGIQTQYF. Here the CDR3 DNA reads TGTGCCAGCAGCCCACGAACCGGGACTAGCGGGATACAGACCCAGTACTTC.

In regard to this clone: The same CDR3 arises from other DNA sequences in this sample as well. The rearrangement joins TRBV11-2 to TRBJ2-7; D might be TRBD1 (5 bases). The CDR3 is made up of 13 amino acids. Germline-derived CDR1 and CDR2 are SGHAT and FQNNGV. V lost 3 bases, J lost 2 bases, and 8 bases lay in between. For the CDR3, the DNA is TGTGCCAGCAGCTTGACAGTTCCCTACGAGCAGTACTTC. Translated: CASSLTVPYEQYF.

This clone was observed a few times. The chain has TRBV5-1 and TRBJ2-7; D might be TRBD1 (6 bases). The ends were cut back, 5 bases at V and 6 bases at J, with 18 bases in the middle. Germline assignment: CDR1 SGHRS and CDR2 YFSETQ. The CDR3 loop spans 14 amino acids. The CDR3 sequence is CASRPPSGAVEQYF. For the CDR3, the DNA is TGCGCCAGCAGACCCCCTTCAGGGGCTGTCGAGCAGTACTTC.

This chain joins TRBV18 and TRBJ2-6, with a tentative D call TRBD2 (5 bases). Germline V gene data show CDR1 as KGHSH and CDR2 as LQKENI. The ends were cut back, 4 bases at V and 3 bases at J, with 7 bases in the middle. This CDR3 contains 14 residues. Here the CDR3 reads CASSLGVGANVLTF. The CDR3 nucleotides read TGTGCCAGCTCACTCGGGGTTGGGGCCAACGTCCTGACTTTC. Full variable domain (remainder filled in from reference TRBV18 and TRBJ2-6): NAGVMQNPRHLVRRRGQEARLRCSPMKGHSHVYWYRQLPEEGLKFMVYLQKENIIDESGMPKERFSAEFPKEGPSILRIQQVVRGDSAAYFCASSLGVGANVLTFGAGSRLTVL.

The V and J genes are TRBV6-5 and TRBJ1-4; D is uncertain. Germline V lookup: CDR1 MNHEY, CDR2 SVGAGI. This CDR3 comprises 14 residues. V was pared by 10 bases and J by 11 bases, with 23 bases between. CDR3 residues: CATSTRRHPEKLFF. CDR3 coding DNA: TGTGCCACCTCTACGCGTCGCCACCCGGAGAAACTGTTTTTT.

This clone was found a few times. This sequence joins TRBV7-2 and TRBJ2-5; D is unresolved. Trimming shortened V by 1 base and J by 5 bases, and 11 bases separated the two germline ends. Germline V gene data show CDR1 as SGHTA and CDR2 as FQGNSA. This CDR3 contains 14 residues. This CDR3 is CASSLVWGGETQYF. The CDR3 DNA is TGTGCCAGCAGCTTAGTTTGGGGTGGCGAGACCCAGTACTTC.

The chain recombines TRBV19 with TRBJ2-1, with TRBD2 matching over 9 bases. With 1 base clipped from V and 5 bases from J, the junction kept 6 bases outside the gene matches. Per the germline V gene, CDR1 is LNHDA and CDR2 is SQIVND (reference sequence). The CDR3 totals 16 residues. The CDR3 nucleotides read TGTGCCAGTAGTATAGTGCGACTAGCGGCGAACAATGAGCAGTTCTTC. It translates to CASSIVRLAANNEQFF.

There are a few counts of this clone. This chain's CDR3 is CASSLRTGDTEAFF. The CDR3 DNA follows: TGTGCCAGCAGCTTGAGGACAGGGGACACTGAAGCTTTCTTT. The V and J genes are TRBV5-4 and TRBJ1-1, with TRBD1 matching over 9 bases. The CDR3 is 14 residues long. J gave up 3 bases and V 1 base, and 1 base lay outside the gene matches. The germline CDR1 and CDR2 sequences are SGHNT and YYREEE (reference sequence).

This clone turned up a few times. The chain carries TRBV29-1 and TRBJ1-2, with 7 bases matching TRBD1. The V segment lost 7 bases and the J segment 4 bases; nucleotides outside the gene matches: 9. Per germline, CDR1 SQVTM and CDR2 ANQGSEA. CDR3 length: 13 amino acids. The CDR3 DNA is TGCAGCGCCCCCGCGGCAGGGGGCTATGGCTACACCTTC. Translated: CSAPAAGGYGYTF.